The 18 T cell receptor beta chains below were found in one sample sequenced in a study of graft-versus-host responses after intestinal transplantation. Repertoires were generated with immunoSEQ multiplex PCR, while TCRdb's copy carries only in-frame clones and drops some. The profile covers about 50,000 clones, with approximately 84% appearing a single time and around 0.48% taken by the ten largest. Their antigens are not known. Specimen: unstimulated CD4+ T cells sorted from spleen or lymph node cells, collected before transplant. The receptors stem from a human donor who was the organ donor for an intestinal transplant.

V is TRBV5-1 and J is TRBJ2-6, with D tentatively TRBD2 (6 bases). Germline V gene data show CDR1 as SGHRS and CDR2 as YFSETQ. Trimming removed 1 base at V and 2 bases at J, with 10 bases between. This CDR3 has 16 amino acids. CDR3 nucleotide sequence: TGCGCCAGCAGCTTGCGGGGAGGAACTGGGGCCAACGTCCTGACTTTC. Amino acids: CASSLRGGTGANVLTF.

The gene calls are TRBV7-8 and TRBJ2-7; D is unresolved. The ends were cut back, 1 base at V and 3 bases at J, with 7 bases in the middle. This CDR3 is built from 13 residues. From germline, CDR1 is SGHVS and CDR2 FQNEAQ. DNA of the CDR3: TGTGCCAGCAGCTTAGTCCCGAGCTACGAGCAGTACTTC. It encodes CASSLVPSYEQYF.

The V call is TRBV14, the J call TRBJ1-1; 11 nucleotides agree with TRBD1. V lost 2 bases to trimming and J lost 6 bases; unmatched junction nucleotides: 2. Germline CDR1 is SGHDN and CDR2 is FVKESK. The CDR3 contains 14 residues. The CDR3 DNA sequence: TGTGCCAGCAGCCAAATGGGACAGGGGGCTGAAGCTTTCTTT. It translates to CASSQMGQGAEAFF. Based on the CDR3 plus reference TRBV14 and TRBJ1-1, the full variable domain is EAGVTQFPSHSVIEKGQTVTLRCDPISGHDNLYWYRRVMGKEIKFLLHFVKESKQDESGMPNNRFLAERTGGTYSTLKVQPAELEDSGVYFCASSQMGQGAEAFFGQGTRLTVV.

J is TRBJ1-1 and V is TRBV6-9; 7 nucleotides line up with TRBD1. This CDR3 is 14 amino acids long. Per germline, CDR1 MNHGY and CDR2 SVAAGI. J gave up 1 base and V 3 bases, and 2 bases lay outside the gene matches. The CDR3 is CASSYWTGNTEAFF. The CDR3 coding sequence is TGTGCCAGCAGTTACTGGACAGGGAACACTGAAGCTTTCTTT.

The gene calls are TRBV30 and TRBJ2-7; possibly TRBD1 or TRBD2 for D (6 bases each). V was shortened by 5 bases and J by 0 bases, with 17 bases between the two germline ends. The germline V gene encodes CDR1 GTSNPN and CDR2 SVGIG (reference sequence). This CDR3 spans 15 amino acids. CDR3: CAWAGRRGSSYEQYF. CDR3 nucleotides: TGTGCCTGGGCGGGGCGGAGGGGGAGCTCCTACGAGCAGTACTTC.

The chain carries TRBV5-1 and TRBJ2-1; D gene unclear. Deletions cut 4 bases from V and 0 bases from J, with 23 bases between. The CDR3 loop spans 19 amino acids. Germline V gives CDR1 SGHRS, CDR2 YFSETQ. The CDR3 sequence is CASSLSVLWRASSYNEQFF. The CDR3 bases are TGCGCCAGCAGCCTGTCCGTCCTATGGCGCGCCAGCTCCTACAATGAGCAGTTCTTC.

This chain links TRBV5-8 with TRBJ1-5; unclear D gene. Trimming cost V 3 bases and J 7 bases, with 8 bases left between them. Germline V gene data show CDR1 as SGHTS and CDR2 as YDEGEE. CDR3 length equals 12 residues. This CDR3 reads CASSSLGQPQHF. The CDR3 DNA reads as TGTGCCAGCAGCTCCTTAGGGCAGCCCCAGCATTTT.

The chain recombines TRBV27 with TRBJ2-1; 10 bases fit TRBD2. Germline assignment: CDR1 MNHEY and CDR2 SMNVEV (reference sequence). The CDR3 is made up of 16 amino acids. After removal of 6 bases from V and 4 bases from J, the junction contained 9 bases not matched to a gene. The CDR3 nucleotides read TGTGCCAGCAGGGGGACAGGACTAGCGGTTTACAATGAGCAGTTCTTC. It yields the protein CASRGTGLAVYNEQFF.

The chain employs TRBV27 and TRBJ2-5, with D tentatively TRBD1 (6 bases). In germline, CDR1 is MNHEY, CDR2 SMNVEV (reference sequence). V lost 8 bases to trimming and J lost 2 bases, with 9 bases between them. This CDR3 contains 12 residues. CDR3 sequence reads: CASLDRQETQYF. CDR3 in DNA: TGTGCCAGCCTCGACAGGCAAGAGACCCAGTACTTC.

The rearrangement uses TRBV14 and TRBJ1-1, with D uncertain. There are 14 residues in the CDR3. V lost 4 bases and J lost 2, with 11 bases in between. Germline CDR1 is SGHDN and CDR2 is FVKESK. The CDR3 loop reads CASSLFMDNTEAFF. The CDR3 DNA is TGTGCCAGCAGCCTCTTCATGGATAACACTGAAGCTTTCTTT.

This clone was picked up a small number of times. The chain is built from TRBV6-5 and TRBJ1-2; 8 bases line up with TRBD1. Trimming removed 4 bases from V and 3 bases from J; junction bases left unmatched: 4. The CDR3 covers 14 residues. Per the germline V gene, CDR1 is MNHEY and CDR2 is SVGAGI. The CDR3 here is CASSLQTGDYGYTF. CDR3 in DNA: TGTGCCAGCAGTTTACAGACAGGGGACTATGGCTACACCTTC.

The chain combines TRBV7-2 with TRBJ2-7; 10 bases map to TRBD2. Germline V gene data show CDR1 as SGHTA and CDR2 as FQGNSA. The CDR3 loop spans 15 amino acids. After removal of 5 bases from V and 0 bases from J, the junction contained 4 bases not matched to a gene. The CDR3 is CASSPRTSGSYEQYF. The CDR3 bases are TGTGCCAGCAGCCCGAGGACTAGCGGCTCCTACGAGCAGTACTTC.

The chain employs TRBV30 and TRBJ2-7; 7 bases align to TRBD1. This CDR3 spans 14 amino acids. After removal of 5 bases from V and 2 bases from J, the junction contained 9 bases not matched to a gene. From germline, CDR1 is GTSNPN and CDR2 SVGIG (reference sequence). The CDR3 reads CAWARQGGPYEQYF. As DNA, the CDR3 is TGTGCCTGGGCTAGACAGGGCGGGCCCTACGAGCAGTACTTC.

The V gene is TRBV10-2, the J gene TRBJ2-7; D unclear. The V gene's germline CDR1 is WSHSY and CDR2 SAAADI. Trimming removed 4 bases at V and 1 base at J, with 8 bases between. CDR3 length equals 13 residues. CDR3 in DNA: TGCGCCAGCAGTGTCGACCGTTCCTACGAGCAGTACTTC. Its translation is CASSVDRSYEQYF.

CDR3 amino acids: CASSSYEQYF. Here the CDR3 DNA reads TGTGCCAGCAGCTCCTACGAGCAGTACTTC. This chain joins TRBV7-2 and TRBJ2-7; D unresolved. Trimming stripped 4 bases from V and 2 bases from J, with 0 bases between. Germline lookup yields CDR1 SGHTA and CDR2 FQGNSA. The CDR3 is 10 residues long.

CDR3 loop: CAWAPSGRVVYEQYF. The CDR3 DNA sequence: TGTGCCTGGGCTCCAAGTGGGCGGGTAGTATACGAGCAGTACTTC. This chain uses TRBV30 with TRBJ2-7; TRBD2 might be the D (5 bases). CDR1 is GTSNPN, CDR2 SVGIG, per germline (reference sequence). The V gene lost 5 bases and the J gene lost 4 bases, with 21 bases spanning the gap. The CDR3 runs to 15 residues. The full variable domain, with the rest looked up from reference TRBV30 and TRBJ2-7, is SQTIHQWPATLVQPVGSPLSLECTVEGTSNPNLYWYRQAAGRGLQLLFYSVGIGQISSEVPQNLSASRPQDRQFILSSKKLLLSDSGFYLCAWAPSGRVVYEQYFGPGTRLTVT.

V usage is TRBV18 and J usage is TRBJ2-7; 7 nucleotides align to TRBD2. This CDR3 is built from 15 residues. Germline CDR1 reads KGHSH; CDR2 reads LQKENI. The trim removed 2 bases at V and 5 bases at J, leaving 9 bases unmatched. Here the CDR3 DNA reads TGTGCCAGCTCACCAGGGGGGGAGGGAGCCCACGAGCAGTACTTC. Translating it yields CASSPGGEGAHEQYF. Filled out from reference TRBV18 and TRBJ2-7, the complete variable domain reads NAGVMQNPRHLVRRRGQEARLRCSPMKGHSHVYWYRQLPEEGLKFMVYLQKENIIDESGMPKERFSAEFPKEGPSILRIQQVVRGDSAAYFCASSPGGEGAHEQYFGPGTRLTVT.

The chain has TRBV19 and TRBJ2-2; the D is unclear. V was pared by 8 bases and J by 4 bases, with 5 bases between. This CDR3 is 11 amino acids long. CDR1 and CDR2 from the germline V gene are LNHDA and SQIVND (reference sequence). For the CDR3, the DNA is TGTGCCAGTTTAAGCACCGGGGAGCTGTTTTTT. Its translation: CASLSTGELFF. Based on the CDR3 plus reference TRBV19 and TRBJ2-2, the full variable domain is DGGITQSPKYLFRKEGQNVTLSCEQNLNHDAMYWYRQDPGQGLRLIYYSQIVNDFQKGDIAEGYSVSREKKESFPLTVTSAQKNPTAFYLCASLSTGELFFGEGSRLTVL.